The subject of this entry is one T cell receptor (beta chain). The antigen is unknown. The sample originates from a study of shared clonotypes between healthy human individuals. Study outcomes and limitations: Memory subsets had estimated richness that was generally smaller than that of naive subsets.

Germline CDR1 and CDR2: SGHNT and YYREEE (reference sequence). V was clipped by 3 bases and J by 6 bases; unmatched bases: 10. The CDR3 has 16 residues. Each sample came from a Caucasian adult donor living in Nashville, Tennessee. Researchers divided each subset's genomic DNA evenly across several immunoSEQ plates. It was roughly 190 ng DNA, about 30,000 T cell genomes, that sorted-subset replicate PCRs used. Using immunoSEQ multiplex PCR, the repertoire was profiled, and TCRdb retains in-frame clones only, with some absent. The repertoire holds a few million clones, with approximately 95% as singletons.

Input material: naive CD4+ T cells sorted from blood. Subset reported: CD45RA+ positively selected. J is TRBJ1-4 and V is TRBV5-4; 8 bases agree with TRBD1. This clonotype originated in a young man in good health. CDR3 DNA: TGTGCCAGCAGCTCTCGTAGCAGGGGGCCCGATGAAAAACTGTTTTTT. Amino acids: CASSSRSRGPDEKLFF.